Each of the 16 T cell receptor beta chains below was sequenced from the same sample in a study of cytomegalovirus exposure and HLA in healthy donors. The PCR contained 60 Vbeta and 13 Jbeta primers. Here immunoSEQ multiplex PCR was the method, and the copy in TCRdb shows in-frame clones only, minus some. The sample has fewer than 130,000 clones; more than 60% are singletons. The sample consisted of PBMCs. The receptors stem from a young man in good health and CMV-seropositive.

This clone was counted only a few times. The J gene is TRBJ2-7, the V gene TRBV6-5; maybe TRBD1 (5 bases). V lost 4 bases, J lost 5 bases, and 15 bases lay in between. Germline V gives CDR1 MNHEY, CDR2 SVGAGI. The CDR3 has 14 amino acids. CDR3 nucleotide sequence: TGTGCCAGCAGTTTCCGAAGGGGCTGGAACGAGCAGTACTTC. This translates into CASSFRRGWNEQYF.

The chain carries TRBV5-8 and TRBJ2-5; 7 nucleotides line up with TRBD1. Germline V gives CDR1 SGHTS, CDR2 YDEGEE. J was trimmed by 4 bases and V by 4 bases; bases with no gene match: 10. The CDR3 covers 15 residues. The CDR3 coding sequence is TGTGCCAGCAGCAAAGGGACAGACTACCGAGAGACCCAGTACTTC. Protein sequence: CASSKGTDYRETQYF.

This clone came up many times. V is TRBV11-2 and J is TRBJ1-1; 11 nucleotides align to TRBD1. The CDR3 runs 16 residues. With V trimmed by 3 bases and J by 11 bases, 14 bases remained unmatched. Per germline, CDR1 SGHAT and CDR2 FQNNGV. The CDR3 region has the DNA TGTGCCAGCAGCTTCCCGGGACAGGGGGGGGTAAGGGATGCTTTCTTT. Its protein product is CASSFPGQGGVRDAFF.

The chain is built from TRBV5-6 and TRBJ2-5; 9 bases align to TRBD1. Germline values: CDR1 SGHDT, CDR2 YYEEEE. V shed 1 base, J shed 2 bases, and the junction held 6 bases outside the gene matches. This CDR3 spans 16 amino acids. The DNA for the CDR3 is TGTGCCAGCAGCTTGAGCGGACAGGGGTATCAAGAGACCCAGTACTTC. It is translated as CASSLSGQGYQETQYF.

CDR3 DNA sequence: TGTGCCAGCAGTGTGCGAGAGTACGATTCACCCCTCCACTTT. Translating gives CASSVREYDSPLHF. The chain employs TRBV2 and TRBJ1-6; D is ambiguous. This CDR3 has 14 residues. Germline CDR1 reads SNHLY; CDR2 reads FYNNEI. V gave up 4 bases and J gave up 8 bases, with 12 bases separating them.

A few counts support this clone. The chain carries TRBV5-8 and TRBJ2-7; D is ambiguous. This CDR3 region has 13 residues. Deletions cut 1 base from V and 2 bases from J, with 7 bases between. CDR1 SGHTS and CDR2 YDEGEE come from the germline V gene. This chain's CDR3 is CASSLWSTYEQYF. CDR3 nucleotides: TGTGCCAGCAGCTTGTGGAGTACCTACGAGCAGTACTTC.

This clone has just one count. The J gene is TRBJ1-2, the V gene TRBV27; tentative D call: TRBD1 (6 bases). Germline V CDR1 and CDR2: MNHEY, SMNVEV (reference sequence). The CDR3 runs 13 residues. The germline V and J ends were trimmed by 6 bases and 7 bases, with 15 bases remaining between them. The CDR3 region is CASRPKGDRGYTF. CDR3 bases: TGTGCCAGCAGGCCGAAGGGGGATCGTGGCTACACCTTC.

The chain carries TRBV27 and TRBJ2-7; the D gene is possibly TRBD1 (6 bases). Germline V gene lookup returns CDR1 MNHEY and CDR2 SMNVEV (reference sequence). Trimming cost V 6 bases and J 3 bases, with 18 bases left between them. The CDR3 is 15 amino acids. CDR3 residues: CASRSRTVCYYEQYF. For the CDR3, the DNA is TGTGCCAGCAGATCTAGGACAGTATGTTACTACGAGCAGTACTTC.

The rearrangement joins TRBV4-2 to TRBJ2-1; D unclear. Per the germline V gene, CDR1 is LGHNA and CDR2 is YNFKEQ. This CDR3 is built from 13 residues. The ends were cut back, 5 bases at V and 6 bases at J, with 11 bases in the middle. In nucleotides, the CDR3 is TGTGCCAGCAGCTTGGTTTCGGGCAATGAGCAGTTCTTC. It specifies CASSLVSGNEQFF.

The V call is TRBV9, the J call TRBJ1-4, with D perhaps TRBD1 (6 bases). Germline CDR1 reads SGDLS; CDR2 reads YYNGEE. Trimming removed 0 bases from V and 5 bases from J, with 17 bases in between. The CDR3 sequence is 17 residues long. CDR3 sequence: CASSVAAGVRGNEKLFF. The CDR3 coding sequence is TGTGCCAGCAGCGTAGCGGCAGGGGTGAGGGGAAATGAAAAACTGTTTTTT.

The J gene is TRBJ2-3, the V gene TRBV5-1, with 8 bases identical to TRBD2. Trimming at V came to 0 bases and at J to 2 bases, leaving 11 bases not matched to a gene. The germline V gene has CDR1 SGHRS and CDR2 YFSETQ. This CDR3 is 18 amino acids long. CDR3 coding DNA: TGCGCCAGCAGCTTGGAGACGGGGGGGCCCACAGACACAGATACGCAGTATTTT. Amino acid sequence: CASSLETGGPTDTDTQYF.

The CDR3 region has the DNA TGTGCCAGCAGCCCGGACAGGGCCTCATCACCCCTCCACTTT. Amino acids: CASSPDRASSPLHF. The chain links TRBV28 to TRBJ1-6; 8 nucleotides match TRBD1. The CDR3 has 14 amino acids. Germline V gene data show CDR1 as MDHEN and CDR2 as SYDVKM. With V trimmed by 6 bases and J by 10 bases, 8 bases remained unmatched. Combining the CDR3 with reference TRBV28 and TRBJ1-6 gives the whole variable domain DVKVTQSSRYLVKRTGEKVFLECVQDMDHENMFWYRQDPGLGLRLIYFSYDVKMKEKGDIPEGYSVSREKKERFSLILESASTNQTSMYLCASSPDRASSPLHFGNGTRLTVT.

This clone was recorded a few times. The chain links TRBV6-5 to TRBJ2-7; TRBD2 agrees at 12 bases. V was pared by 5 bases and J by 0 bases, with 2 bases of the junction left unmatched. CDR1 is MNHEY and CDR2 is SVGAGI in the germline V gene. The CDR3 is made up of 15 amino acids. CDR3 nucleotides: TGTGCCAGCAGTACTAGCGGGGGGCTCTCCTACGAGCAGTACTTC. Translated: CASSTSGGLSYEQYF.

The V gene is TRBV9, the J gene TRBJ2-3, with 8 bases identical to TRBD1. V was pared by 3 bases and J by 0 bases, with 6 bases of the junction left unmatched. The length of the CDR3 is 16 residues. Germline loops: CDR1 SGDLS, CDR2 YYNGEE. The CDR3 region has the DNA TGTGCCAGCAGCGATAGGACAGGGACGAGCACAGATACGCAGTATTTT. This encodes CASSDRTGTSTDTQYF.

This clone was seen only a few times. This chain connects TRBV20-1 to TRBJ1-2; possible D gene TRBD1, 5 bases. Trimming shortened V by 5 bases and J by 2 bases, and 6 bases separated the two germline ends. Per germline, CDR1 DFQATT and CDR2 SNEGSKA (reference sequence). This CDR3 is built from 11 residues. The CDR3 spells CSAGGNYGYTF. The DNA for the CDR3 is TGCAGTGCTGGGGGGAACTATGGCTACACCTTC.

This clone was recorded at least ten times. This chain uses TRBV4-2 with TRBJ2-5, with 8 nucleotides matching TRBD2. The trim removed 0 bases at V and 0 bases at J, leaving 6 bases unmatched. Per germline, CDR1 LGHNA and CDR2 YNFKEQ. The CDR3 has 17 residues. The CDR3 spells CASSQDGRGGYQETQYF. CDR3 nucleotides: TGTGCCAGCAGCCAAGATGGGCGCGGGGGGTACCAAGAGACCCAGTACTTC.